Listed below are T cell receptor beta chains from one sample, sequenced in a study of T cells in localized non-small cell lung cancer. Using immunoSEQ multiplex PCR, the repertoire was profiled, and TCRdb retains in-frame clones only, with some absent. The sample lists 39,000 or so clones; 65% to 90% were seen once. Sample: PBMCs, taken before any cancer treatment. The origin of the receptors is a man between 40 and 70 years old with stage II lung adenocarcinoma. The CDR3 runs from the conserved cysteine through the conserved F or W. D genes are given only for firm matches. Rows give clone size only sometimes, using once, few, many, or a class for an expanded clone.

D gene	clone size	V gene	J gene	CDR3 protein	CDR3 DNA
.	.	TRBV4-2	TRBJ1-4	CASSQERGSIEKLFF	TGTGCCAGCAGCCAAGAGAGGGGCTCGATCGAAAAACTGTTTTTT
.	.	TRBV28	TRBJ1-5	CASSFGQFSNQPQHF	TGTGCCAGCAGTTTTGGGCAGTTTAGCAATCAGCCCCAGCATTTT
.	.	TRBV7-2	TRBJ2-2	CASSPRRDFTGELFF	TGTGCCAGCAGCCCTCGCCGGGACTTCACCGGGGAGCTGTTTTTT
.	once	TRBV5-4	TRBJ2-3	CASSSPVDLTDTQYF	TGTGCCAGCAGCTCTCCGGTAGACCTCACAGATACGCAGTATTTT
.	.	TRBV5-1	TRBJ2-4	CASSPQGGGNIQYF	TGCGCCAGCAGCCCCCAAGGAGGAGGAAACATTCAGTACTTC
TRBD2	.	TRBV5-1	TRBJ2-2	CASSISGAATGELFF	TGCGCCAGCAGCATTAGCGGGGCGGCCACCGGGGAGCTGTTTTTT
.	.	TRBV5-1	TRBJ1-1	CASSLAQGGTEAFF	TGCGCCAGCAGCTTGGCACAGGGCGGGACTGAAGCTTTCTTT
.	.	TRBV5-8	TRBJ1-5	CASSGSKGSNQPQHF	TGTGCCAGCAGCGGCAGCAAGGGTTCTAATCAGCCCCAGCATTTT
TRBD1	.	TRBV27	TRBJ1-2	CASSSGTGSYGYTF	TGTGCCAGCAGTTCCGGGACAGGATCCTATGGCTACACCTTC
TRBD1	.	TRBV6-5	TRBJ1-2	CASSSTGGEDYGYTF	TGTGCCAGCAGTTCCACAGGGGGCGAAGACTATGGCTACACCTTC
TRBD2	.	TRBV7-8	TRBJ2-5	CASSLWGGVQETQYF	TGTGCCAGCAGCTTATGGGGGGGGGTCCAAGAGACCCAGTACTTC
.	.	TRBV5-1	TRBJ1-1	CASSGPPRDTEAFF	TGCGCCAGCAGCGGCCCTCCGCGGGACACTGAAGCTTTCTTT
TRBD2	once	TRBV30	TRBJ2-2	CAWKPGGPNTGELFF	TGTGCCTGGAAGCCGGGGGGGCCGAACACCGGGGAGCTGTTTTTT
TRBD1	.	TRBV6-5	TRBJ2-7	CASSYSMGQGYDEQYF	TGTGCCAGCAGTTACTCGATGGGACAGGGGTATGACGAGCAGTACTTC
TRBD2	.	TRBV15	TRBJ2-3	CATSRASGRTDTQYF	TGTGCCACCAGCAGAGCTAGCGGGAGGACAGATACGCAGTATTTT
.	.	TRBV7-6	TRBJ1-1	CASSLDLLAEAFF	TGTGCCAGCAGCTTAGATCTCTTGGCTGAAGCTTTCTTT
TRBD1	.	TRBV29-1	TRBJ2-3	CSVIPVATGELSDTQYF	TGCAGCGTTATCCCCGTTGCAACAGGGGAGCTATCAGATACGCAGTATTTT
TRBD2	.	TRBV5-5	TRBJ2-5	CASSLELAGAAYQETQYF	TGTGCCAGCAGCTTGGAGCTAGCGGGGGCCGCGTACCAAGAGACCCAGTACTTC
TRBD2	.	TRBV6-1	TRBJ2-7	CASLAGGDEQYF	TGTGCCAGCTTGGCGGGAGGAGACGAGCAGTACTTC
TRBD2	.	TRBV5-6	TRBJ2-2	CASSRRASGVAGELFF	TGTGCCAGCAGCCGCCGAGCTAGCGGGGTCGCCGGGGAGCTGTTTTTT
TRBD1	.	TRBV4-1	TRBJ2-2	CASSQAGTANTGELFF	TGCGCCAGCAGCCAAGCCGGGACAGCGAACACCGGGGAGCTGTTTTTT
TRBD2	.	TRBV7-2	TRBJ2-7	CASSLGTSGSSYEQYF	TGTGCCAGCAGCTTAGGGACTAGCGGGAGCTCCTACGAGCAGTACTTC
.	.	TRBV2	TRBJ1-1	CASRRDKYTEAFF	TGTGCCAGCAGAAGGGATAAGTACACTGAAGCTTTCTTT
.	.	TRBV4-1	TRBJ2-4	CASSPIGTLGDIQYF	TGCGCCAGCAGCCCTATCGGGACACTGGGGGACATTCAGTACTTC
.	few	TRBV6-5	TRBJ1-6	CASSPPDITSPLHF	TGTGCCAGCAGCCCTCCGGACATTACTTCACCCCTCCACTTT
TRBD1	few	TRBV25-1	TRBJ1-1	CASSAYRGQNTEAFF	TGTGCCAGCAGTGCGTACAGGGGGCAGAACACTGAAGCTTTCTTT
TRBD1	.	TRBV7-3	TRBJ2-7	CASSARTGEAYEQYF	TGTGCCAGCAGCGCCAGGACAGGAGAAGCCTACGAGCAGTACTTC
.	.	TRBV6-5	TRBJ1-5	CASSEVNNQPQHF	TGTGCCAGCAGTGAAGTGAACAATCAGCCCCAGCATTTT
.	.	TRBV30	TRBJ1-1	CAWKAGAEAFF	TGTGCCTGGAAGGCAGGGGCTGAAGCTTTCTTT
.	.	TRBV19	TRBJ2-1	CASSMILGQQFF	TGTGCCAGTAGTATGATCCTTGGACAGCAGTTCTTC
.	.	TRBV20-1	TRBJ1-1	CSSRANTEAFF	TGCAGTTCCAGGGCGAACACTGAAGCTTTCTTT
.	.	TRBV28	TRBJ1-5	CASSSGGERNQPQHF	TGTGCCAGCAGTTCTGGAGGGGAGCGCAATCAGCCCCAGCATTTT
TRBD1	.	TRBV9	TRBJ2-5	CASSDGTGLLETQYF	TGTGCCAGCAGCGATGGGACAGGGCTCCTCGAGACCCAGTACTTC
TRBD2	.	TRBV7-2	TRBJ2-7	CASSLAGGAGGVGAYEQYF	TGTGCCAGCAGCTTAGCGGGAGGAGCGGGAGGGGTGGGGGCCTACGAGCAGTACTTC
TRBD1	.	TRBV27	TRBJ1-2	CASSPRDRGYGYTF	TGTGCCAGCAGCCCCCGGGACAGGGGGTATGGCTACACCTTC
.	.	TRBV6-5	TRBJ2-7	CASRPGISWYEQYF	TGTGCCAGCAGACCCGGGATCTCTTGGTACGAGCAGTACTTC
TRBD2	.	TRBV29-1	TRBJ2-2	CSVVAGGPRTGELFF	TGCAGCGTCGTAGCGGGAGGGCCAAGGACCGGGGAGCTGTTTTTT
.	.	TRBV2	TRBJ2-2	CASSELGGELFF	TGTGCCAGCAGTGAATTGGGCGGGGAGCTGTTTTTT
TRBD1	.	TRBV5-1	TRBJ2-7	CASSELTGGREEQYF	TGCGCCAGCAGCGAATTGACAGGGGGGAGGGAGGAGCAGTACTTC
TRBD1	once	TRBV15	TRBJ2-5	CATSRDKQGRRETQYF	TGTGCCACCAGCAGAGATAAACAGGGGCGACGAGAGACCCAGTACTTC
.	.	TRBV7-2	TRBJ2-3	CASSLGGLSLTDTQYF	TGTGCCAGCAGCTTGGGGGGACTTTCCCTCACAGATACGCAGTATTTT
.	.	TRBV5-1	TRBJ2-6	CASSLAVGAGANVLTF	TGCGCCAGCAGCTTGGCGGTTGGGGCTGGGGCCAACGTCCTGACTTTC
.	.	TRBV29-1	TRBJ2-1	CSVREDTSRNEQFF	TGCAGCGTTCGTGAGGACACATCAAGGAATGAGCAGTTCTTC
.	.	TRBV5-6	TRBJ2-7	CASSLDGYSYEQYF	TGTGCCAGCAGCTTGGACGGATACTCCTACGAGCAGTACTTC
.	.	TRBV6-5	TRBJ2-5	CASSEASFTQYF	TGTGCCAGCAGTGAAGCGTCATTTACCCAGTACTTC
TRBD1	.	TRBV28	TRBJ1-2	CASSGYRDRGRRDYGYTF	TGTGCCAGCAGTGGATACCGGGACAGGGGGCGCAGGGACTATGGCTACACCTTC
.	.	TRBV28	TRBJ1-1	CASRNIGNTEAFF	TGTGCCAGCAGAAACATAGGGAACACTGAAGCTTTCTTT
.	.	TRBV7-6	TRBJ1-4	CASSLAQGSGEKLFF	TGTGCCAGCAGCTTAGCCCAGGGGTCTGGTGAAAAACTGTTTTTT
TRBD1	.	TRBV7-2	TRBJ2-1	CASRMSPAWDSSYNEQFF	TGTGCCAGCAGAATGTCCCCCGCGTGGGACAGTAGTTACAATGAGCAGTTCTTC
.	.	TRBV7-9	TRBJ1-2	CASSLEGYAYGYTF	TGTGCCAGCAGCTTAGAGGGATACGCCTATGGCTACACCTTC
.	.	TRBV5-1	TRBJ1-2	CASSLEQVTGYTF	TGCGCCAGCAGCTTGGAACAGGTGACGGGCTACACCTTC
.	.	TRBV18	TRBJ2-7	CASSPRENEQYF	TGTGCCAGCTCACCACGCGAAAACGAGCAGTACTTC
TRBD1	.	TRBV7-2	TRBJ1-1	CASSLPRGRKAFF	TGTGCCAGCAGCTTACCCAGGGGGCGAAAAGCTTTCTTT
TRBD1	once	TRBV6-5	TRBJ2-1	CASSSADRDEQFF	TGTGCCAGCAGTTCCGCAGACAGGGATGAGCAGTTCTTC
.	.	TRBV7-9	TRBJ2-1	CASSVGRVSSYNEQFF	TGTGCCAGCAGCGTGGGCCGTGTAAGCTCCTACAATGAGCAGTTCTTC
TRBD2	.	TRBV5-1	TRBJ2-1	CASSALAATYNEQFF	TGCGCCAGCAGCGCACTAGCGGCAACCTACAATGAGCAGTTCTTC
.	.	TRBV4-2	TRBJ2-1	CASSQGTGPSSYNEQFF	TGTGCCAGCAGCCAAGGAACAGGCCCTAGCTCCTACAATGAGCAGTTCTTC
.	.	TRBV7-9	TRBJ2-7	CASSFMRTPNEQYF	TGTGCCAGCAGCTTTATGCGGACGCCGAACGAGCAGTACTTC
.	.	TRBV10-3	TRBJ2-1	CAISTGTASYNEQFF	TGTGCCATCAGTACCGGGACGGCATCCTACAATGAGCAGTTCTTC